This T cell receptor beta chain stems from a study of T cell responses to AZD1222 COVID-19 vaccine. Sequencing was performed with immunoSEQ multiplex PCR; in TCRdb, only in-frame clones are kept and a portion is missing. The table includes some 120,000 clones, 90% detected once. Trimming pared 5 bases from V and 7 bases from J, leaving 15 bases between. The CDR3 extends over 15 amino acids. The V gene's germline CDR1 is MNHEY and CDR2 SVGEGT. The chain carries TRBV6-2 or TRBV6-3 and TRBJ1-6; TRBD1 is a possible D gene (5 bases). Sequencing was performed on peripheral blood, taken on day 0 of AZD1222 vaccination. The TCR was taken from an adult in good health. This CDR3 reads CASSTGTAGNSPLHF. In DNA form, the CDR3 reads TGTGCCAGCAGTACCGGGACGGCAGGAAATTCACCCCTCCACTTT.